Listed here is a single T cell receptor (beta chain). The data were obtained in a study of sequential checkpoint blockade in melanoma. Study in general: Patients were randomized 1:1 to nivolumab-then-ipilimumab or ipilimumab-then-nivolumab first-line. Each arm's sequence ended with maintenance nivolumab.

From germline, CDR1 is SGHNT and CDR2 YYREEE (reference sequence). V shed 4 bases and J shed 4 bases, with 17 bases lying between them. The CDR3 totals 15 residues. Treatment: randomized to nivolumab then ipilimumab (arm A) or the reverse (arm B). From thawed PBMCs, live CD3+CD8+ cells negative for CD19 and CD56 were sorted. Assay: immunoSEQ multiplex PCR; the TCRdb copy retains only in-frame clones and omits some. The table lists tens of thousands of clones, 70% to 90% of them singletons. The rearrangement links TRBV5-4 to TRBJ1-2; D perhaps matches TRBD1 (5 bases). This specimen consisted of CD8+ T cells sorted from blood (inferred from file names), obtained from a patient given nivolumab and ipilimumab in sequence. The source is a human donor with melanoma. CDR3: CASSAPGGEGYGYTF. As DNA, the CDR3 is TGTGCCAGCAGCGCGCCCGGGGGAGAGGGCTATGGCTACACCTTC.